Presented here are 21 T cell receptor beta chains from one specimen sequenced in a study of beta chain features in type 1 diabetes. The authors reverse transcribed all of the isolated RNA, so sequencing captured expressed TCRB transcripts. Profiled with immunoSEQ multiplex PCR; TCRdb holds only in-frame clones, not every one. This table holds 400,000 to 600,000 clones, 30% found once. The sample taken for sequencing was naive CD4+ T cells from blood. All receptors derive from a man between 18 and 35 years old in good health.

The CDR3 sequence is CASSPQLAGTETQYF. The CDR3 DNA follows: TGTGCCAGCAGTCCTCAACTAGCGGGAACGGAGACCCAGTACTTC. The rearrangement uses TRBV2 and TRBJ2-5, with TRBD2 identical over 10 bases. CDR3 length: 15 amino acids. The germline V gene encodes CDR1 SNHLY and CDR2 FYNNEI. Trimming cost V 5 bases and J 5 bases; bases outside gene matches: 8.

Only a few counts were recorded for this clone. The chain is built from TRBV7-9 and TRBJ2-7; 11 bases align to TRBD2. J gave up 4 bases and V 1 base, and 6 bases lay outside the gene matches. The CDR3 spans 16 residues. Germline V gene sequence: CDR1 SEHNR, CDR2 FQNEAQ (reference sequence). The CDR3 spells CASSLDRGTSGYEQYF. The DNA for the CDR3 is TGTGCCAGCAGCTTAGACCGAGGGACTAGCGGATACGAGCAGTACTTC.

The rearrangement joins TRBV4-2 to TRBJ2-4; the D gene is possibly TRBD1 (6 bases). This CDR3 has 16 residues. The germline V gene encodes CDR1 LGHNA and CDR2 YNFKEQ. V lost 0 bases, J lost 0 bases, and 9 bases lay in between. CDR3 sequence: CASSQERTVAKNIQYF. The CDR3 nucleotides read TGTGCCAGCAGCCAAGAGAGGACAGTAGCCAAAAACATTCAGTACTTC.

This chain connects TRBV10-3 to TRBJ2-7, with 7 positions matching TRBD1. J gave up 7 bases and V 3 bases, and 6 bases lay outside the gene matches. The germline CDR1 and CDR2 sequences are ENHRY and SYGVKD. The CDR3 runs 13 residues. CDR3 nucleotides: TGTGCCATCAGTGAAAGGGGGCCTGGGGAGCAGTACTTC. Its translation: CAISERGPGEQYF.

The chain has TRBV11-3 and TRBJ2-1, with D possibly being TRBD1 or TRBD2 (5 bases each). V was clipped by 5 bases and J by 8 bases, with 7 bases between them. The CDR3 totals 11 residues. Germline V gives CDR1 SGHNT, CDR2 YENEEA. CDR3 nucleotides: TGTGCCAGCAGCCGGGGCGATGAGCAGTTCTTC. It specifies CASSRGDEQFF.

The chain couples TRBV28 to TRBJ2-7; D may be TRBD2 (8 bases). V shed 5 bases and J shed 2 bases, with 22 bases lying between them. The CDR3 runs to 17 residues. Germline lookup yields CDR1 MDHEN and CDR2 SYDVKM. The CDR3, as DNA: TGTGCCAGCAGTCCCCCTCGGGAGGGGGCTATCCCCTACGAGCAGTACTTC. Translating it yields CASSPPREGAIPYEQYF.

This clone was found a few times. CDR3 sequence (DNA): TGTGCCTGGACCAAGGGATCCCCCTACGAGCAGTACTTC. This codes for CAWTKGSPYEQYF. The chain links TRBV30 to TRBJ2-7; D uncertain. This CDR3 contains 13 residues. CDR1 is GTSNPN and CDR2 is SVGIG in the germline V gene (reference sequence). The germline V and J ends were trimmed by 4 bases and 2 bases, with 12 bases remaining between them.

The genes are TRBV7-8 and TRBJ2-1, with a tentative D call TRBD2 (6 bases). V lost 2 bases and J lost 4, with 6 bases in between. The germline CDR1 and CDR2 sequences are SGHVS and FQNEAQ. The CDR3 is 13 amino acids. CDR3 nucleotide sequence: TGTGCCAGCAGCTTACGGGGGTACAATGAGCAGTTCTTC. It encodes CASSLRGYNEQFF. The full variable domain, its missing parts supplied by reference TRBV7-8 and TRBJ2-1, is GAGVSQSPRYKVAKRGQDVALRCDPISGHVSLFWYQQALGQGPEFLTYFQNEAQLDKSGLPSDRFFAERPEGSVSTLKIQRTQQEDSAVYLCASSLRGYNEQFFGPGTRLTVL.

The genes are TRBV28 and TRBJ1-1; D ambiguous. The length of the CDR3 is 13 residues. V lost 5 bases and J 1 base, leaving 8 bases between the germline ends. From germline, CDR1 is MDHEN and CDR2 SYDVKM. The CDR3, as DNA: TGTGCCAGCAGTCACACACGGAACACTGAAGCTTTCTTT. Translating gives CASSHTRNTEAFF.

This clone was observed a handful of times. CDR3 in amino acids: CASSIGTVPDYEQYF. CDR3 DNA: TGCGCCAGCAGCATCGGGACAGTTCCGGACTACGAGCAGTACTTC. The rearrangement links TRBV5-1 to TRBJ2-7; 7 bases are a match to TRBD1. This CDR3 is built from 15 residues. CDR1 and CDR2 from the germline V gene are SGHRS and YFSETQ. V trimming: 4 bases; J trimming: 3 bases; junction bases outside the gene matches: 10. Based on the CDR3 plus reference TRBV5-1 and TRBJ2-7, the full variable domain is KAGVTQTPRYLIKTRGQQVTLSCSPISGHRSVSWYQQTPGQGLQFLFEYFSETQRNKGNFPGRFSGRQFSNSRSEMNVSTLELGDSALYLCASSIGTVPDYEQYFGPGTRLTVT.

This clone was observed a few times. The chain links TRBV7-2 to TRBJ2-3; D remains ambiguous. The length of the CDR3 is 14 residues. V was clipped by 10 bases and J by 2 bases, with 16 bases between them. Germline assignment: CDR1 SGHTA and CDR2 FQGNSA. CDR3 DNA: TGTGCCACAAGGGAAAGGCGATACACAGATACGCAGTATTTT. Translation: CATRERRYTDTQYF. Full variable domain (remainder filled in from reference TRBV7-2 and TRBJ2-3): GAGVSQSPSNKVTEKGKDVELRCDPISGHTALYWYRQSLGQGLEFLIYFQGNSAPDKSGLPSDRFSAERTGGSVSTLTIQRTQQEDSAVYLCATRERRYTDTQYFGPGTRLTVL.

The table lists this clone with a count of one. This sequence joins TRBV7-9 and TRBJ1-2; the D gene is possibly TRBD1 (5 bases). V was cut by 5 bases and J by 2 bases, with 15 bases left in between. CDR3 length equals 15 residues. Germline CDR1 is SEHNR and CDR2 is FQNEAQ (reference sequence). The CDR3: CASSASQDSNYGYTF. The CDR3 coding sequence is TGTGCCAGCAGCGCTTCACAGGACTCGAACTATGGCTACACCTTC.

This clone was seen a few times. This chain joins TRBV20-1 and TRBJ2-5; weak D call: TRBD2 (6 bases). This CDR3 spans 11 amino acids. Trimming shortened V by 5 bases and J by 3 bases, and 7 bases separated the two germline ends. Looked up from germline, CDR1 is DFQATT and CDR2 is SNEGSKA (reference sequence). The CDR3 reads CSALAKETQYF. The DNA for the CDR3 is TGCAGTGCTCTAGCGAAAGAGACCCAGTACTTC.

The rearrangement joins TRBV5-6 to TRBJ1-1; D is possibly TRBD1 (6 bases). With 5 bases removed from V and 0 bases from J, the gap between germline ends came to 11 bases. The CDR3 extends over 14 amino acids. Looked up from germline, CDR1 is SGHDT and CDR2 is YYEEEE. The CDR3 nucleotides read TGTGCCAGCAGGTACAGGGCCATGAACACTGAAGCTTTCTTT. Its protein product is CASRYRAMNTEAFF. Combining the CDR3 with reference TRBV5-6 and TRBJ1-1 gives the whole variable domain DAGVTQSPTHLIKTRGQQVTLRCSPKSGHDTVSWYQQALGQGPQFIFQYYEEEERQRGNFPDRFSGHQFPNYSSELNVNALLLGDSALYLCASRYRAMNTEAFFGQGTRLTVV.

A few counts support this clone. CDR3 DNA sequence: TGTGCCTGGACCGGGGGAGTCTACGAGCAGTACTTC. Protein sequence: CAWTGGVYEQYF. The rearrangement uses TRBV30 and TRBJ2-7; D possibly corresponds to TRBD2 (6 bases). Germline values: CDR1 GTSNPN, CDR2 SVGIG (reference sequence). This CDR3 is 12 amino acids long. Trimming stripped 4 bases from V and 3 bases from J, with 10 bases between.

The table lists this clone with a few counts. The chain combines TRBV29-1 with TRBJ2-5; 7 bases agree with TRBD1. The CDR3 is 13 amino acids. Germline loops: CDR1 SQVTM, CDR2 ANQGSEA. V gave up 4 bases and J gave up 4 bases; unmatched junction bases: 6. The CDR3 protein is CSVVRTGGETQYF. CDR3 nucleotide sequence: TGCAGCGTTGTCAGGACAGGTGGAGAGACCCAGTACTTC.

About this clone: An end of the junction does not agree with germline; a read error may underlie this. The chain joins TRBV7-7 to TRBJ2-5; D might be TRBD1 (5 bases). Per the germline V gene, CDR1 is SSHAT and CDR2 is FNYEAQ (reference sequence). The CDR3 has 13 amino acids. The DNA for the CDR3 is TGTGCTAGCAGCTTAGCAGGGTCGGAGACCCAGTACTTC. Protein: CASSLAGSETQYF.

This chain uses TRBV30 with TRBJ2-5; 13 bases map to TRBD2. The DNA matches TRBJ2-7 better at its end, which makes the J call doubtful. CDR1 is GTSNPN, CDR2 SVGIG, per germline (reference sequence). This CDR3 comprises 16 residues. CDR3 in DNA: TGTGCCTGGAGTTTGGGGGGACTAGCGGGATCCTACGAGCAGTACTTC. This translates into CAWSLGGLAGSYEQYF.

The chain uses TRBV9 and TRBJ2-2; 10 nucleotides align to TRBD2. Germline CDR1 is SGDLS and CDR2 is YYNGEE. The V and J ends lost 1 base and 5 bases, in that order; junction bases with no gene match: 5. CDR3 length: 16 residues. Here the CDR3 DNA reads TGTGCCAGCAGCGTAAAGGGACTAGCGACAACCGGGGAGCTGTTTTTT. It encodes CASSVKGLATTGELFF.

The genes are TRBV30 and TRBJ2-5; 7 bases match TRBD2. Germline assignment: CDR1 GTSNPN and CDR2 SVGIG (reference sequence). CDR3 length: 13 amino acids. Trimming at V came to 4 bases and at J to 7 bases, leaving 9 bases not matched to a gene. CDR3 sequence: CAWIGTPGGTQYF. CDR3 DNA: TGTGCCTGGATCGGGACGCCGGGGGGGACCCAGTACTTC.

The CDR3 DNA is TGTGCCAGCACCAAACTGGGGGCTAGCGGGAGGGCCGAAGAAGGGAATGAGCAGTTCTTC. It translates to CASTKLGASGRAEEGNEQFF. The chain is built from TRBV27 and TRBJ2-1; TRBD2 agrees at 12 bases. J lost 7 bases, V lost 7 bases, and 23 bases had no gene match. Germline CDR1 MNHEY, CDR2 SMNVEV (reference sequence). This CDR3 comprises 20 residues.